This TCR beta chain originates from a study of Graves' ophthalmopathy and Graves' hyperthyroidism. Turning to the study itself: At the time of initial diagnosis and before any treatment, peripheral blood was collected.

This clonotype was seen many times. It was from about 9.1 ml of fresh peripheral blood that the PBMCs came. RNA transcripts were the source from which TCR beta CDR3 regions were amplified. First-round RT-PCR used HTBI primers; second-round multiplex PCR followed. TCRdb reprocessed the multiplex PCR reads via MiXCR and lists one record per CDR3 protein. Of about 220,000 distinct CDR3 sequences listed, 20% to 25% are singletons. The V end was cut by 6 bases, the J end by 5 bases, with 12 bases between. The CDR3 consists of 13 residues. What was sequenced was peripheral blood. This sequence was found in a woman aged 50 to 60 with Graves' ophthalmopathy. V gene TRBV12-3 or TRBV12-4 combines with J gene TRBJ2-3; D uncertain. The CDR3 nucleotides are TGTGCCAGCAGCCCCTTCGAGAGAGATACGCAGTATTTT. This translates into CASSPFERDTQYF.